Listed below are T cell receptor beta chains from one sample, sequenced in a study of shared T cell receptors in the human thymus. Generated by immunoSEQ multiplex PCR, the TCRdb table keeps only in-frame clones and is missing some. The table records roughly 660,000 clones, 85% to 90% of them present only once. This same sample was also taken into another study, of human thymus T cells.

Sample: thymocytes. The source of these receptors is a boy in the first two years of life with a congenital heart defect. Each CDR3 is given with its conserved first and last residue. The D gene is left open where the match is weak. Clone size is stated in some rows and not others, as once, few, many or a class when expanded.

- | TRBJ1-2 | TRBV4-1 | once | CASSPTVVYGYTF | TGCGCCAGCAGCCCGACAGTAGTCTATGGCTACACCTTC
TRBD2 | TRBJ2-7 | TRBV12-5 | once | CASGLVVIAGKLDEQYF | TGTGCTAGTGGTTTGGTAGTGATAGCGGGAAAATTAGACGAGCAGTACTTC
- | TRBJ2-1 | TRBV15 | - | CATSRDEVGQFF | TGTGCCACCAGCAGAGATGAAGTCGGGCAGTTCTTC
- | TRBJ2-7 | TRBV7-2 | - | CASNNPYIYEQYF | TGTGCCAGCAACAACCCTTACATCTACGAGCAGTACTTC
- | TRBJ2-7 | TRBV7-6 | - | CASSPHSYEQYF | TGTGCCAGCAGCCCCCACTCCTACGAGCAGTACTTC
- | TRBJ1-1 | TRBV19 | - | CASSSVTESKAFF | TGTGCCAGTAGTTCCGTGACAGAGTCTAAAGCTTTCTTT
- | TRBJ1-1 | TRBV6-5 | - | CASSRLATENTEAFF | TGTGCCAGCAGCCGACTCGCGACAGAAAACACTGAAGCTTTCTTT
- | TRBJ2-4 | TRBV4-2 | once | CASSQEKRTGERARGPYF | TGTGCCAGCAGCCAAGAAAAGAGGACGGGGGAGAGGGCCCGCGGCCCGTACTTC
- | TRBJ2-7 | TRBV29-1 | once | CPPIREQYF | TGCCCCCCTATACGCGAGCAGTACTTC
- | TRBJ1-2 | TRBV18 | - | CASSSTGRHPVNYGYTF | TGTGCCAGCTCATCGACGGGGAGGCACCCAGTTAACTATGGCTACACCTTC
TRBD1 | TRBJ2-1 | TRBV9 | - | CASRAGTGTGGEQFF | TGTGCCAGCCGGGCCGGGACAGGCACAGGGGGTGAGCAGTTCTTC
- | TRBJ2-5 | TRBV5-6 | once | CASSLWAKETQYF | TGTGCCAGCAGCTTGTGGGCGAAAGAGACCCAGTACTTC
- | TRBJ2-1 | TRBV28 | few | CASSGAAEGSYNEQFF | TGTGCCAGCAGTGGGGCAGCGGAGGGGTCCTACAATGAGCAGTTCTTC
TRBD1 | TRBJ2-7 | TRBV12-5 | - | CASGEGAEYEQYF | TGTGCTAGTGGCGAGGGGGCGGAGTACGAGCAGTACTTC
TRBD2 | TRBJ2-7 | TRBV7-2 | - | CASSLCSRSSGSYEQYF | TGTGCCAGCAGCTTATGTTCAAGGTCTAGCGGCTCCTACGAGCAGTACTTC
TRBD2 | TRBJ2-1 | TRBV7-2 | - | CASSLRALAGSYNEQFF | TGTGCCAGCAGCTTACGGGCGCTAGCGGGGTCCTACAATGAGCAGTTCTTC
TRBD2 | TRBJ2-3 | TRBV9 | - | CASSVGASGSTDTQYF | TGTGCCAGCAGCGTAGGGGCTAGCGGGAGCACAGATACGCAGTATTTT
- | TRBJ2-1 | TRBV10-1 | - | CASSAGTGTYNEQFF | TGCGCCAGCAGTGCGGGAACAGGGACCTACAATGAGCAGTTCTTC
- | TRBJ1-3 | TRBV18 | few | CASSPPGGGGNTIYF | TGTGCCAGCTCACCCCCCGGCGGGGGTGGAAACACCATATATTTT
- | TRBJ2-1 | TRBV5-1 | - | CASSRLEVGKYNEQFF | TGCGCCAGCAGCCGACTAGAGGTGGGGAAATACAATGAGCAGTTCTTC
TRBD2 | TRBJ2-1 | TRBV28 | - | CASSLASGRSWNEQFF | TGTGCCAGCAGTTTGGCTAGCGGGAGGTCTTGGAATGAGCAGTTCTTC
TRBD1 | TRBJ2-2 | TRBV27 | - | CASSETGTDNTGELFF | TGTGCCAGCAGTGAAACCGGGACAGACAACACCGGGGAGCTGTTTTTT
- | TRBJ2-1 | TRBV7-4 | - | CASSSHPSEPPHEQFF | TGTGCCAGCAGCTCCCATCCTAGCGAGCCCCCTCATGAGCAGTTCTTC
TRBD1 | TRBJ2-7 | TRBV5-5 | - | CASSPRDRGSYEQYF | TGTGCCAGCAGCCCACGGGACAGGGGGTCCTACGAGCAGTACTTC
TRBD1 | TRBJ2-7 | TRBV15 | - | CATSPRDRGYEQYF | TGTGCCACCAGCCCCCGGGACAGGGGCTACGAGCAGTACTTC
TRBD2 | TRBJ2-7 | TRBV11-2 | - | CASSLDPRTSGLYEQYF | TGTGCCAGCAGCTTAGATCCACGGACTAGCGGGCTCTACGAGCAGTACTTC
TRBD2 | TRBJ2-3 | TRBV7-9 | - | CASRNGLADTDTQYF | TGTGCCAGCAGGAACGGACTAGCGGACACAGATACGCAGTATTTT
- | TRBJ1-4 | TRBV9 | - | CASSEGHDNEKLFF | TGTGCCAGCAGCGAGGGACACGACAATGAAAAACTGTTTTTT